These 22 T cell receptor beta chains came from one sample sequenced in a study of cytomegalovirus exposure and HLA in healthy donors. Clones were sequenced by immunoSEQ multiplex PCR, and TCRdb holds only the in-frame ones, with some missing. The sample yields 150,000 or so clones, 85% to 90% seen once. Sequencing was done on a sample of PBMCs. These receptors were collected from a woman younger than 35 in good health and CMV-seropositive.

The rearrangement uses TRBV4-3 and TRBJ2-1, with 8 bases identical to TRBD2. Germline CDR1 reads LGHNA; CDR2 reads YSLEER. After removal of 0 bases from V and 1 base from J, the junction contained 8 bases not matched to a gene. The CDR3 has 18 amino acids. The DNA of the CDR3 is TGCGCCAGCAGCCAAGATTACGCGGGAGGTCCATCCTACAATGAGCAGTTCTTC. This encodes CASSQDYAGGPSYNEQFF.

The J gene is TRBJ2-7, the V gene TRBV19; 9 bases are shared with TRBD1. The CDR3 totals 15 residues. After removal of 3 bases from V and 0 bases from J, the junction contained 3 bases not matched to a gene. Per germline, CDR1 LNHDA and CDR2 SQIVND (reference sequence). CDR3 protein: CASSIGGQGSYEQYF. The CDR3 nucleotides are TGTGCCAGTAGTATTGGGGGACAGGGCTCCTACGAGCAGTACTTC.

The chain links TRBV2 to TRBJ2-5; a possible D gene is TRBD2 (5 bases). V lost 2 bases and J lost 4, with 11 bases in between. CDR1 is SNHLY and CDR2 is FYNNEI in the germline V gene. The CDR3 has 14 amino acids. The CDR3, as DNA: TGTGCCAGCAGTGAAAGCCCCGGAGGAGAGACCCAGTACTTC. This sequence encodes CASSESPGGETQYF.

This chain joins TRBV4-3 and TRBJ2-3; TRBD2 aligns across 7 bases. Germline lookup yields CDR1 LGHNA and CDR2 YSLEER. Trimming cost V 1 base and J 5 bases; bases outside gene matches: 9. This CDR3 has 16 amino acids. The chain's CDR3 is CASSQGPGGRQDTQYF. CDR3 sequence (DNA): TGCGCCAGCAGCCAAGGACCCGGCGGGAGACAAGATACGCAGTATTTT.

The CDR3: CASSLHTDTQYF. DNA for the CDR3: TGTGCCAGCAGCTTACACACAGATACGCAGTATTTT. V gene TRBV11-3 combines with J gene TRBJ2-3, with D unclear. The germline gives CDR1 SGHNT, CDR2 YENEEA. V gave up 2 bases and J gave up 2 bases, with 2 bases separating them. The CDR3 is made up of 12 amino acids.

V gene TRBV12-5 combines with J gene TRBJ2-1, with D hard to call. Trimming pared 8 bases from V and 0 bases from J, leaving 8 bases between. This CDR3 is 13 amino acids long. Germline V lookup: CDR1 LGHNT, CDR2 FRNRAP. The CDR3 spells CASLDDSYNEQFF. In DNA, the CDR3 is TGTGCTAGTTTAGATGACTCCTACAATGAGCAGTTCTTC.

The J gene is TRBJ2-1, the V gene TRBV30, with D unresolved. This CDR3 comprises 11 residues. Germline V gene sequence: CDR1 GTSNPN, CDR2 SVGIG (reference sequence). Trimming removed 2 bases at V and 8 bases at J, with 7 bases between. The CDR3 DNA follows: TGTGCCTGGAGTCTCCGGGATGAGCAGTTCTTC. Amino acid sequence: CAWSLRDEQFF.

This chain links TRBV11-1 with TRBJ2-1, with TRBD2 identical over 16 bases. V dropped 4 bases and J dropped 7; count of bases not matched to a gene: 10. The CDR3 spans 18 residues. CDR1 SGHAT and CDR2 FQDESV come from the germline V gene (reference sequence). CDR3 in DNA: TGTGCCAGCAGCTGGCGTCCCGGGACTAGCGGGAGGGGTAATGAGCAGTTCTTC. It codes for CASSWRPGTSGRGNEQFF.

V and J are TRBV5-1 and TRBJ2-2, with D perhaps TRBD1 (6 bases). Germline lookup yields CDR1 SGHRS and CDR2 YFSETQ. The CDR3 totals 15 residues. The V and J ends lost 5 bases and 0 bases respectively, with 11 bases between them. CDR3 bases: TGCGCCAGCAGGATCGGGACACCGAACACCGGGGAGCTGTTTTTT. Translating gives CASRIGTPNTGELFF.

The table lists this clone with a count of one. The V and J genes are TRBV6-1 and TRBJ1-5, with 7 positions matching TRBD1. V shed 5 bases and J 0 bases; nucleotides not matched to a gene: 4. Germline CDR1 and CDR2: MNHNS and SASEGT. The CDR3 has 15 residues. The CDR3 nucleotides read TGTGCCAGCAGTCCTGGACAGGTTAGCAATCAGCCCCAGCATTTT. Translated, it gives CASSPGQVSNQPQHF.

This clone is a singleton in its sample. The chain recombines TRBV11-3 with TRBJ2-5; 12 nucleotides align to TRBD2. The J segment lost 4 bases and the V segment lost 5 bases, leaving 5 bases of the junction unmatched. CDR3 size: 15 residues. From germline, CDR1 is SGHNT and CDR2 YENEEA. CDR3 in DNA: TGTGCCAGCAGCCATAGACTAGCGGGAGTAGAGACCCAGTACTTC. This encodes CASSHRLAGVETQYF. Full variable domain (remainder filled in from reference TRBV11-3 and TRBJ2-5): EAGVVQSPRYKIIEKKQPVAFWCNPISGHNTLYWYLQNLGQGPELLIRYENEEAVDDSQLPKDRFSAERLKGVDSTLKIQPAELGDSAVYLCASSHRLAGVETQYFGPGTRLLVL.

The chain recombines TRBV27 with TRBJ2-2; 12 bases fit TRBD2. The germline CDR1 and CDR2 sequences are MNHEY and SMNVEV (reference sequence). The CDR3 has 17 amino acids. J gave up 5 bases and V 6 bases, and 10 bases lay outside the gene matches. CDR3 DNA: TGTGCCAGCAGATCAGGACTAGCGGGATTCTATACCGGGGAGCTGTTTTTT. As protein: CASRSGLAGFYTGELFF.

This chain joins TRBV11-3 and TRBJ1-2; TRBD1 aligns across 8 bases. The CDR3 has 14 residues. Germline trimming cut 3 bases from V and 8 bases from J; bases unmatched to any gene: 8. CDR1 is SGHNT, CDR2 YENEEA, per germline. The CDR3 coding sequence is TGTGCCAGCAGCTTTGGACAGGGATCGGGAGGCTACACCTTC. This translates into CASSFGQGSGGYTF.

The V and J genes are TRBV30 and TRBJ1-5, with no clear D. The CDR3 spans 13 residues. Germline V gives CDR1 GTSNPN, CDR2 SVGIG (reference sequence). Trimming cost V 0 bases and J 7 bases, with 10 bases left between them. The CDR3 is CAWSVLPGQPQHF. Written as DNA, the CDR3 is TGTGCCTGGAGTGTACTTCCAGGCCAGCCCCAGCATTTT.

The CDR3 region is CASSLASAAGQETQYF. For the CDR3, the DNA is TGTGCCAGCAGCTTAGCTTCCGCGGCGGGGCAAGAGACCCAGTACTTC. V usage is TRBV11-2 and J usage is TRBJ2-5; TRBD2 is a possible D gene (6 bases). The CDR3 runs to 16 residues. Trimming removed 1 base at V and 2 bases at J, with 14 bases between. CDR1 is SGHAT, CDR2 FQNNGV, per germline.

The chain joins TRBV27 to TRBJ1-2; D is perhaps TRBD1 (5 bases). CDR3 length equals 15 residues. V was cut by 6 bases and J by 6 bases, with 20 bases left in between. Looked up from germline, CDR1 is MNHEY and CDR2 is SMNVEV (reference sequence). Here the CDR3 DNA reads TGTGCCAGCAGGCGACCGGGGGGGGAATTACATGGCTACACCTTC. Its translation: CASRRPGGELHGYTF.

This clone was counted once. V usage is TRBV27 and J usage is TRBJ1-5; TRBD1 aligns across 7 bases. The CDR3 sequence is 14 residues long. Germline CDR1 MNHEY, CDR2 SMNVEV (reference sequence). The V gene end was trimmed by 6 bases and the J gene end by 3 bases; junction bases not matched to a gene: 5. The CDR3 sequence: CASRPGQINQPQHF. CDR3 DNA: TGTGCCAGCAGACCGGGACAGATCAATCAGCCCCAGCATTTT.

J is TRBJ1-5 and V is TRBV6-6, with TRBD1 matching 7 bases. Germline V gene sequence: CDR1 MNHNY, CDR2 SVGAGI (reference sequence). CDR3 length: 14 residues. Losses at the gene ends were 4 bases for V and 3 bases for J; bases not matched to a gene: 3. CDR3 sequence: CASSWGQLNQPQHF. CDR3 in DNA: TGTGCCAGCAGTTGGGGACAGCTCAATCAGCCCCAGCATTTT.

The chain is built from TRBV5-1 and TRBJ2-1, with D tentatively TRBD2 (6 bases). The CDR3 has 14 amino acids. Per the germline V gene, CDR1 is SGHRS and CDR2 is YFSETQ. The V end lost 0 bases, the J end lost 7 bases, and 11 bases lay between the germline ends. The CDR3 loop reads CASSLGPGVNEQFF. CDR3 DNA: TGCGCCAGCAGCTTGGGTCCGGGGGTGAATGAGCAGTTCTTC.

J is TRBJ1-4 and V is TRBV25-1; the D is unclear. With 3 bases removed from V and 2 bases from J, the gap between germline ends came to 10 bases. Germline V gives CDR1 MGHDK, CDR2 SYGVNS. The CDR3 runs to 15 residues. In DNA, the CDR3 is TGTGCCAGCAGTGAGATCCCGGGGACTAATGAAAAACTGTTTTTT. Its protein is CASSEIPGTNEKLFF.

The genes are TRBV27 and TRBJ2-7, with D possibly being TRBD2 (7 bases). V shed 6 bases and J shed 4 bases, with 19 bases lying between them. The CDR3 runs to 15 residues. Germline CDR1 is MNHEY and CDR2 is SMNVEV (reference sequence). CDR3 nucleotide sequence: TGTGCCAGCAGGCCTCTGGGGGGGACACCATACGAGCAGTACTTC. Protein: CASRPLGGTPYEQYF.

The rearrangement links TRBV11-2 to TRBJ2-7; maybe TRBD1 (5 bases). Germline V gene data show CDR1 as SGHAT and CDR2 as FQNNGV. V was pared by 0 bases and J by 4 bases, with 13 bases between. This CDR3 contains 15 residues. CDR3 sequence: CASSLDFQGYYEQYF. The CDR3 DNA follows: TGTGCCAGCAGCTTAGATTTCCAGGGATATTACGAGCAGTACTTC.